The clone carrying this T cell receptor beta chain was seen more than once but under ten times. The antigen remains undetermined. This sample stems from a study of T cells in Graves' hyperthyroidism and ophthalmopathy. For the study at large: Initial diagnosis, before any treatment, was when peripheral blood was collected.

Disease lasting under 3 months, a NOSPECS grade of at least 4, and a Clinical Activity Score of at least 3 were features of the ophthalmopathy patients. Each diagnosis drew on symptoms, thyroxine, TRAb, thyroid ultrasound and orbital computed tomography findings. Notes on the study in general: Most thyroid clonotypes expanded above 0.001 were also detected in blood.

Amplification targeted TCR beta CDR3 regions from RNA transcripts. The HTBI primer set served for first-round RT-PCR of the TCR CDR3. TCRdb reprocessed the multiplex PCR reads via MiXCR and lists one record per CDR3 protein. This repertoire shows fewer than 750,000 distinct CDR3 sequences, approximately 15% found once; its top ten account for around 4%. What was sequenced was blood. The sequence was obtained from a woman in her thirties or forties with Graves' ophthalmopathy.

This chain's CDR3 is CASSERQEFHGYTF. DNA for the CDR3: TGTGCCAGCAGTGAGAGACAGGAATTCCATGGCTACACCTTC. This chain joins TRBV2 and TRBJ1-2, with D tentatively TRBD1 (6 bases). The CDR3 sequence is 14 residues long. The V and J ends lost 3 bases and 6 bases respectively, with 14 bases between them. Germline CDR1 SNHLY, CDR2 FYNNEI.